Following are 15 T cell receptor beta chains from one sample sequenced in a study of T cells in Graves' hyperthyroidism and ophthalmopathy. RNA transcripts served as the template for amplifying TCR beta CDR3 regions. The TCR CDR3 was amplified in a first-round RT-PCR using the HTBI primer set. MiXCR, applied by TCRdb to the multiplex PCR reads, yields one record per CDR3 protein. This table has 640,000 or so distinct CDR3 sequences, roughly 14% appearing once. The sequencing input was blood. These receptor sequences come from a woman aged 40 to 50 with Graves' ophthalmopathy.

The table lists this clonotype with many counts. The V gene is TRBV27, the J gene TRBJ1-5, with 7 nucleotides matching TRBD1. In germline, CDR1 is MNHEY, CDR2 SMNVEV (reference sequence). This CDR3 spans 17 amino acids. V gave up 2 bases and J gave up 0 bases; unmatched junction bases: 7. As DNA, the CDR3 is TGTGCCAGCAGTTTACAGCAGGGGGGGACTAGCAATCAGCCCCAGCATTTT. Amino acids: CASSLQQGGTSNQPQHF.

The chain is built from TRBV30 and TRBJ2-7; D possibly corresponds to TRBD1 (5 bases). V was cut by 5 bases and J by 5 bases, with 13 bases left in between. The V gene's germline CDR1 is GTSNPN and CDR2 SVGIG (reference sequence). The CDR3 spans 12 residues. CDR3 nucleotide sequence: TGTGCCTGGGGGAAGGGGTTGAACGAGCAGTACTTC. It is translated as CAWGKGLNEQYF. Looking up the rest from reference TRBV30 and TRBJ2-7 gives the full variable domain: SQTIHQWPATLVQPVGSPLSLECTVEGTSNPNLYWYRQAAGRGLQLLFYSVGIGQISSEVPQNLSASRPQDRQFILSSKKLLLSDSGFYLCAWGKGLNEQYFGPGTRLTVT.

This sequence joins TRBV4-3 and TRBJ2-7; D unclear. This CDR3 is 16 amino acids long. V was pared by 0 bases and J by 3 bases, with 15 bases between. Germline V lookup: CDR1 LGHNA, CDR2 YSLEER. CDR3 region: CASSQDKADSYYEQYF. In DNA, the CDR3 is TGCGCCAGCAGCCAAGATAAAGCCGACTCGTACTACGAGCAGTACTTC.

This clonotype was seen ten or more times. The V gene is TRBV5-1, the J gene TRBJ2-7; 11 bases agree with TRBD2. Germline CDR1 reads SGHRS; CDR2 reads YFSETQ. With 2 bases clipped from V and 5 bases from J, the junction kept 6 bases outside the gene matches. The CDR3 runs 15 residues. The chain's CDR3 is CASSFIAGGPHEQYF. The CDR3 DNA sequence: TGCGCCAGCAGCTTTATAGCGGGAGGGCCGCACGAGCAGTACTTC.

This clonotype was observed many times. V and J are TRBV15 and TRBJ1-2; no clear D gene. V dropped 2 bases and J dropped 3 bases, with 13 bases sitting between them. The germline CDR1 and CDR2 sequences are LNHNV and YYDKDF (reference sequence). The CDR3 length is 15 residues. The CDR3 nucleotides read TGTGCCACCAGCAGATACGTCGGCGGGGACTATGGCTACACCTTC. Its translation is CATSRYVGGDYGYTF.

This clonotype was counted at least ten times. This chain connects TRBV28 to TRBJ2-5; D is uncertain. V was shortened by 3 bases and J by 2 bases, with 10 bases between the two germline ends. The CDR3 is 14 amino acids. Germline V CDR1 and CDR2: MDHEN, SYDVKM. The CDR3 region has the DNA TGTGCCAGCAGTTTGGTACGGCGGCAAGAGACCCAGTACTTC. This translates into CASSLVRRQETQYF.

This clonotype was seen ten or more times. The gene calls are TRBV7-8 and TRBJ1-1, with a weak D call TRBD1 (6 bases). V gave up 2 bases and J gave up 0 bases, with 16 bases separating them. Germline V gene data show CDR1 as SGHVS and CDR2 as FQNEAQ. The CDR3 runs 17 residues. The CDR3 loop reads CASSLSLFRGMNTEAFF. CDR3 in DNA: TGTGCCAGCAGCTTATCTTTGTTTAGGGGGATGAACACTGAAGCTTTCTTT.

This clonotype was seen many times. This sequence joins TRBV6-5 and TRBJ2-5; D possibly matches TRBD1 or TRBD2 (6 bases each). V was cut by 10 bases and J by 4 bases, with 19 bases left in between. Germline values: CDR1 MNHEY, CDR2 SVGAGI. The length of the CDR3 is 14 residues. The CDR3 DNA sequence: TGTGCCACAGGGGCACGGGGGCTAGGAGAGACCCAGTACTTC. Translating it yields CATGARGLGETQYF.

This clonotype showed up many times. DNA of the CDR3: TGCAGTGCTAGTTCTGTCCTCAATCAGCCCCAGCATTTT. Its translation: CSASSVLNQPQHF. This chain joins TRBV20-1 and TRBJ1-5; D gene ambiguous. The V and J ends lost 3 bases and 3 bases respectively, with 9 bases between them. CDR1 and CDR2 from the germline V gene are DFQATT and SNEGSKA (reference sequence). CDR3 length: 13 residues.

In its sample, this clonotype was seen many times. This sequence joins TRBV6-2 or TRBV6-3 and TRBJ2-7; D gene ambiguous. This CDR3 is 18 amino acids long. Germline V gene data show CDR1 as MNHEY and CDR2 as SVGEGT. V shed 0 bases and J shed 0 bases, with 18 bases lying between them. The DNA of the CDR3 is TGTGCCAGCAGTTACTCGATACGTCCAGGCCACCTCTCCTACGAGCAGTACTTC. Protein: CASSYSIRPGHLSYEQYF.

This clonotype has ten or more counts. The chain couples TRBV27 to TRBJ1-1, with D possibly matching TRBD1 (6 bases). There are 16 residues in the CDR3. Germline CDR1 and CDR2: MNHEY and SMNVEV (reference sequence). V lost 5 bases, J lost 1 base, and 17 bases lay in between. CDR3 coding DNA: TGTGCCAGCAGTGGGGGTCTGGGGGCGGGGAACACTGAAGCTTTCTTT. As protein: CASSGGLGAGNTEAFF.

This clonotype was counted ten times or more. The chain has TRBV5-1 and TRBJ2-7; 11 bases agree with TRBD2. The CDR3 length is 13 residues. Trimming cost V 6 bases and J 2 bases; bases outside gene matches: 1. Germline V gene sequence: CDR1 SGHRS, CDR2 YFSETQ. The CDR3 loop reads CASKLAGAYEQYF. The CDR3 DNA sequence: TGCGCCAGCAAACTAGCGGGAGCCTACGAGCAGTACTTC.

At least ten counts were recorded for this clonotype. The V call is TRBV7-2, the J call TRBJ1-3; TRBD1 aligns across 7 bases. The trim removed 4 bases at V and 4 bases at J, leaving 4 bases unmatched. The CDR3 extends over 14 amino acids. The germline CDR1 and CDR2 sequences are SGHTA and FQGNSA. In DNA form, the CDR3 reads TGTGCCAGCAGCTCACCAGGGGGAGGAAACACCATATATTTT. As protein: CASSSPGGGNTIYF.

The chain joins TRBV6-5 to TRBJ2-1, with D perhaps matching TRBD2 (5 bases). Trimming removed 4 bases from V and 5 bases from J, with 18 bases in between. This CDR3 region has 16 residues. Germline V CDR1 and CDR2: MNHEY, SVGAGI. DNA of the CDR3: TGTGCCAGCAGTTCGGGATGGGGTGGCGCCAACAATGAGCAGTTCTTC. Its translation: CASSSGWGGANNEQFF.

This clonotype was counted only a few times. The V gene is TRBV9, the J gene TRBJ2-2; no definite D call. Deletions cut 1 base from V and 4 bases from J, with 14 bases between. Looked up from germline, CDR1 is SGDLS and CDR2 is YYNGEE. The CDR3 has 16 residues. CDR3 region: CASSVLEFAGTGELFF. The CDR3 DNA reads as TGTGCCAGCAGCGTATTAGAATTTGCAGGCACCGGGGAGCTGTTTTTT.